The clone carrying this TCR beta chain was detected ten times or more. Its specificity is unknown. Time point defined: persistent/refractory GD, antithyroid drugs over 5 years with positive TRAb. From PBMCs, RNA was extracted and then used to make the TCR library. Germline V gene lookup returns CDR1 GTSNPN and CDR2 SVGIG (reference sequence). Germline trimming cut 2 bases from V and 1 base from J; bases unmatched to any gene: 4. This CDR3 has 14 residues. This sample is drawn from a study of regulatory T cells in long-lasting Graves disease. Study results and limitations: A greater number of public clonotypes (over 2,500) was shared by persistent patients than by new patients (approximately 910). The study found lower TCR diversity in persistent Graves' patients than in newly diagnosed ones.

Sequencing libraries for TCR beta were prepared with iRepertoire HTBI primers and Arm-PCR of CDR3 regions. Using its own MiXCR run on the multiplex PCR reads, TCRdb lists one record per CDR3 protein. The sample yields approximately 440,000 distinct CDR3 sequences, around a quarter seen once. The sequencing used peripheral blood mononuclear cells (PBMCs), collected when the disease was refractory, from a patient treated with antithyroid drugs. The sequence was collected from a female donor with Graves disease. The chain employs TRBV30 and TRBJ2-5, with 7 bases aligning to TRBD2. The CDR3 DNA reads TGTGCCTGGAGTAACCTAGCGGTCCAAGAGACCCAGTACTTC. Protein product: CAWSNLAVQETQYF.